A single sample gave rise to the 2 T cell receptor beta chains below, sequenced in a study of T-cell memory formation after mild COVID-19. TCRdb analysed the 5' RACE reads with MiXCR anew, one entry per CDR3 protein. The table lists about 190,000 distinct CDR3 sequences, around 20% of them singletons. Sequencing was carried out using PBMCs or a T cell subset sorted from them (not recorded which). The source is an adult woman who had mild COVID-19 (a few samples of this study predate the infection). Cell type and time point are not known.

This clonotype was counted a few times. The chain links TRBV24-1 to TRBJ1-5; D not resolved. Germline V lookup: CDR1 KGHDR, CDR2 SFDVKD. V lost 5 bases to trimming and J lost 3 bases, with 13 bases between them. The CDR3 runs to 15 residues. CDR3 loop: CATSGSGRYNQPQHF. Written as DNA, the CDR3 is TGTGCCACCAGTGGATCCGGGCGATACAATCAGCCCCAGCATTTT.

This clonotype has just a few counts. The chain couples TRBV5-4 to TRBJ2-7, with TRBD1 matching over 7 bases. CDR1 and CDR2 from the germline V gene are SGHNT and YYREEE (reference sequence). Losses at the gene ends were 4 bases for V and 3 bases for J; bases not matched to a gene: 4. CDR3 size: 13 residues. The CDR3 DNA reads TGTGCCAGCAGCCAGGGACAGCTCTACGAGCAGTACTTC. As protein: CASSQGQLYEQYF.